These T cell receptor beta chains were read from a single sample in a study of blood T cell repertoires in COVID-19. Repertoires were generated with immunoSEQ multiplex PCR, while TCRdb's copy carries only in-frame clones and drops some. The repertoire holds 100,000 to 150,000 clones, with 81% as singletons. Sequencing was carried out using peripheral blood. Source of these receptors: a man under 40 with COVID-19, enrolled during active disease. The CDR3 runs from the conserved cysteine through the conserved F or W. Fields, in order: J gene, D gene, CDR3 length, V gene, CDR3 protein. D genes are given only for firm matches.

J: TRBJ2-7
D: TRBD2
length: 15
V: TRBV27
CDR3: CASSLSWTRDYEQYF

J: TRBJ1-3
D: TRBD1
length: 13
V: TRBV2
CDR3: CASSGQEGNTIYF

J: TRBJ2-1
D: NA
length: 14
V: TRBV19
CDR3: CASSSIQGINEQFF

J: TRBJ2-1
D: NA
length: 12
V: TRBV7-9
CDR3: CAGGGAWNEQFF

J: TRBJ1-1
D: NA
length: 13
V: TRBV6-6
CDR3: CASSGALDTEAFF

J: TRBJ2-2
D: NA
length: 16
V: TRBV4-2
CDR3: CASSQDYSLNTGELFF

J: TRBJ2-3
D: TRBD2
length: 17
V: TRBV10-3
CDR3: CAISLLAGAHNTDTQYF

J: TRBJ1-1
D: TRBD1
length: 14
V: TRBV2
CDR3: CASSDRTGGTEAFF

J: TRBJ2-5
D: TRBD2
length: 15
V: TRBV18
CDR3: CASSPPVSGGETQYF

J: TRBJ1-1
D: TRBD1
length: 12
V: TRBV29-1
CDR3: CSDDRGGTEAFF

J: TRBJ2-2
D: NA
length: 13
V: TRBV4-1
CDR3: CASSQVVRVELFF

J: TRBJ1-5
D: TRBD1
length: 15
V: TRBV6-5
CDR3: CASSRTGGEGQPQHF

J: TRBJ1-1
D: NA
length: 11
V: TRBV29-1
CDR3: CPYDMNTEAFF

J: TRBJ1-1
D: TRBD1
length: 16
V: TRBV15
CDR3: CATSRVMRQGITEAFF

J: TRBJ2-7
D: NA
length: 12
V: TRBV9
CDR3: CASSVTQGEQYF

J: TRBJ1-6
D: NA
length: 12
V: TRBV27
CDR3: CASSGGPSPLHF

J: TRBJ1-1
D: NA
length: 12
V: TRBV7-6
CDR3: CASSSHPLTAFF

J: TRBJ2-7
D: TRBD1
length: 14
V: TRBV9
CDR3: CASSVGQGTYEQYF

J: TRBJ2-7
D: NA
length: 18
V: TRBV4-1
CDR3: CASSQGSTGADNANEQYF

J: TRBJ2-1
D: NA
length: 15
V: TRBV7-9
CDR3: CASSPTLDSYNEQFF

J: TRBJ2-7
D: TRBD2
length: 11
V: TRBV2
CDR3: CASRRGYEQYF

J: TRBJ1-5
D: NA
length: 14
V: TRBV28
CDR3: CASSTVDRYQPQHF

J: TRBJ1-6
D: NA
length: 18
V: TRBV4-3
CDR3: CASSQDLDSYFYNSPLHF

J: TRBJ1-5
D: NA
length: 15
V: TRBV18
CDR3: CASSPGGSGNQPQHF

J: TRBJ2-3
D: TRBD2
length: 17
V: TRBV25-1
CDR3: CASSPSLLAGATDTQYF

J: TRBJ1-1
D: TRBD1
length: 12
V: TRBV12-5
CDR3: CASGTGQGRAFF

J: TRBJ2-1
D: TRBD2
length: 17
V: TRBV28
CDR3: CASSLRKAGERGGEQFF

J: TRBJ2-7
D: TRBD2
length: 15
V: TRBV19
CDR3: CASSTLAGSSYEQYF

J: TRBJ2-3
D: TRBD2
length: 17
V: TRBV11-3
CDR3: CASSFGLAGARTDTQYF

J: TRBJ2-5
D: TRBD2
length: 16
V: TRBV11-3
CDR3: CASSPQLAGGGETQYF

J: TRBJ2-1
D: NA
length: 15
V: TRBV6-5
CDR3: CASTPALARKNEQFF

J: TRBJ2-5
D: NA
length: 13
V: TRBV10-3
CDR3: CAISEQYQETQYF

J: TRBJ1-3
D: TRBD1
length: 15
V: TRBV5-1
CDR3: CASSPGTGRGNTIYF